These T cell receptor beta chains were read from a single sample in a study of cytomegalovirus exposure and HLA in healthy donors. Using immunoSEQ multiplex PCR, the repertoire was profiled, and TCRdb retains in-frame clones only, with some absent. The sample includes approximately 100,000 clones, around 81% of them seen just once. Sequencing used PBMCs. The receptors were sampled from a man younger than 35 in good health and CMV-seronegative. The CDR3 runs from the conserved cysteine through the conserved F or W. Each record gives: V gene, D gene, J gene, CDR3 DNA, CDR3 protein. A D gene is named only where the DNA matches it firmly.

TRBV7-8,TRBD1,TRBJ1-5,TGTGCCAGCAGCGAAGACCGGGACAGAATTCAGCACCAGCATTTT,CASSEDRDRIQHQHF
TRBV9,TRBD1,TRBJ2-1,TGTGCCAGCAGCGTAGAGGGACAGGGAAATGAGCAGTTCTTC,CASSVEGQGNEQFF
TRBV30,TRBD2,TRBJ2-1,TGTGCTCTATTTCTAGCGGGGAACTACAATGAGCAGTTCTTC,CALFLAGNYNEQFF
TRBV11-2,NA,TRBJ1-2,TGTGCCAGCAGCTCCAGTTGGGGGGGAGTGAGAGGCTACACCTTC,CASSSSWGGVRGYTF
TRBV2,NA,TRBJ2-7,TGTGCCAGCAGTGAAACCCAAGCAGGGGCCTACGAGCAGTACTTC,CASSETQAGAYEQYF
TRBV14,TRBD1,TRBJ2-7,TGTGCCAGCAGCCAAGATCTGGGGACAGGGCTGGCCGAGCAGTACTTC,CASSQDLGTGLAEQYF
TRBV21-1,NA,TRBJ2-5,TGTGCCAGCAGCAACTGGCTCCCGGGGGTAGCGGGTCCCCGGACCCAGTACTTC,CASSNWLPGVAGPRTQYF
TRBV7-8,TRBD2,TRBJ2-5,TGTGCCAGCAGCCCCGGGACTAGCGCTGCAGAGACCCAGTACTTC,CASSPGTSAAETQYF
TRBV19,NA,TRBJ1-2,TGTGCCAGTAGCAGGCAGGGAACCCTCCTTAACTATGGCTACACCTTC,CASSRQGTLLNYGYTF
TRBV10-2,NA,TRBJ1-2,TGCGCCAGCAGTGAGTCAGGGACAAGGGAATATGGCTACACCTTC,CASSESGTREYGYTF
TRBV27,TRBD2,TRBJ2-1,TGTGCCAGCAGCCCCGCGGGGGACTACAATGAGCAGTTCTTC,CASSPAGDYNEQFF
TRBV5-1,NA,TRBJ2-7,TGCGCCAGCAGCTTGGAAAGCTACTACGAGCAGTACTTC,CASSLESYYEQYF